The source of this TCR beta chain is a study of T cells after posttransplantation cyclophosphamide. Whole-study results and caveats: Later post-transplant blood repertoires were often dominated by donor CD8+ memory clones. Recipient CMV seropositivity and CMV reactivation strongly tracked TRB clonality.

This clone was found many times. Its specificity is unknown. The CDR3 runs to 16 residues. The V and J ends lost 0 bases and 4 bases respectively, with 15 bases between them. Germline CDR1 and CDR2: MGHRA and YSYEKL. The assay was immunoSEQ multiplex PCR, and TCRdb's table has in-frame clones only and misses some. The data show 40,000 to 45,000 clones, with none appearing a single time. The rearrangement links TRBV4-1 to TRBJ1-2; weak D call: TRBD1 (6 bases). What was sequenced was PBMCs. The sequence was collected from a man aged 40-49 years in good health, CMV-negative, and a related stem cell transplant donor. CDR3 amino acids: CASSQEQGSRLYGYTF. CDR3 nucleotides: TGCGCCAGCAGCCAAGAACAGGGATCTCGTCTCTATGGCTACACCTTC.